This TCR beta chain emerged from a study of T cell repertoires in aging, cancer and after chemotherapy. About the study: Patients with chronic lymphocytic leukemia were sampled before and after fludarabine- or bendamustine-based chemotherapy. Regarding the study as a whole: Across the chemotherapy interval, each cancer cohort showed higher median generation probability, suggesting thymic rebound. Age-matched healthy donors had significantly more diverse, less clonal blood TCR repertoires than untreated cancer patients. These repertoire data do not allow conclusions about immunological memory after chemotherapy.

Turning to this clonotype: The antigen is not known.

The ends were cut back, 4 bases at V and 6 bases at J, with 17 bases in the middle. The CDR3 sequence is 14 residues long. The germline gives CDR1 SGHDT, CDR2 YYEEEE. The template was genomic DNA from peripheral blood, not RNA. TRB rearrangements spanning V, D and J were amplified using mixed TRB-A/B primers. TCRdb reprocessed the multiplex PCR reads with MiXCR, giving one entry per CDR3 protein. The sample has fewer than 2,000 distinct CDR3 sequences; under 65% are singletons. Sequencing was done on a sample of blood. V usage is TRBV5-6 and J usage is TRBJ2-7; D unclear. The source is a human donor with a blood cancer. Here the CDR3 DNA reads TGTGCCAGCAGCGATAGGATGATCTCGGGCGAGCAGTACTTC. It translates to CASSDRMISGEQYF.